Following are 10 T cell receptor beta chains from one sample sequenced in a study of blood T cell repertoires in COVID-19. Here immunoSEQ multiplex PCR was the method, and the copy in TCRdb shows in-frame clones only, minus some. The table records around 290,000 clones, 80% to 90% of them present only once. The specimen sequenced was peripheral blood. All receptors come from a woman in her 70s with COVID-19, enrolled during active disease.

The rearrangement joins TRBV29-1 to TRBJ1-4; TRBD1 matches 11 bases. This CDR3 comprises 13 residues. The V and J ends lost 6 bases and 10 bases, in that order; junction bases with no gene match: 7. The V gene's germline CDR1 is SQVTM and CDR2 ANQGSEA. DNA of the CDR3: TGCAGCGTGCCAACTGGGACAGGGGGAAAACTGTTTTTT. This codes for CSVPTGTGGKLFF.

The chain joins TRBV5-1 to TRBJ2-5; the D gene is possibly TRBD2 (6 bases). Germline loops: CDR1 SGHRS, CDR2 YFSETQ. Trimming took off 1 base at V and 3 bases at J, with 10 bases between the two ends. This CDR3 region has 14 residues. DNA for the CDR3: TGCGCCAGCAGCTTGATGTCGGGAGAAGAGACCCAGTACTTC. Protein product: CASSLMSGEETQYF.

The chain couples TRBV29-1 to TRBJ2-5; TRBD1 agrees at 7 bases. Trimming took 6 bases from V and 0 from J; bases not matched to a gene: 10. This CDR3 has 15 residues. CDR1 and CDR2 from the germline V gene are SQVTM and ANQGSEA. The CDR3 protein is CSVANPQGYQETQYF. CDR3 bases: TGCAGCGTGGCCAACCCACAGGGGTACCAAGAGACCCAGTACTTC.

The rearrangement uses TRBV3-1 (or the pseudogene TRBV3-2) and TRBJ1-6; possibly TRBD1 for D (5 bases). V lost 0 bases to trimming and J lost 8 bases, with 11 bases between them. The length of the CDR3 is 15 residues. Germline CDR1 reads LGHDT; CDR2 reads YNNKEL (reference sequence). CDR3 region: CASSQEKGIDSPLHF. CDR3 DNA sequence: TGTGCCAGCAGCCAAGAAAAGGGGATAGATTCACCCCTCCACTTT.

The chain carries TRBV5-6 and TRBJ1-4, with a possible D match to TRBD1 (5 bases). Trimming took 2 bases from V and 12 from J, leaving 17 bases between them. Germline V gives CDR1 SGHDT, CDR2 YYEEEE. The CDR3 has 14 amino acids. The CDR3 DNA reads as TGTGCCAGCAGCTTCACACAGGACACTCTCCAACTGTTTTTT. It yields the protein CASSFTQDTLQLFF.

V gene TRBV2 combines with J gene TRBJ2-1; TRBD2 agrees at 7 bases. The V segment lost 5 bases and the J segment 2 bases; nucleotides outside the gene matches: 3. The CDR3 has 14 amino acids. Germline loops: CDR1 SNHLY, CDR2 FYNNEI. CDR3 DNA: TGTGCCAGCAGTACCGGGGGGACCTACAATGAGCAGTTCTTC. Residues: CASSTGGTYNEQFF.

In this sample, this clone turned up a few times. The chain is built from TRBV5-6 and TRBJ1-4; TRBD1 aligns across 10 bases. The J segment lost 5 bases and the V segment lost 0 bases, leaving 1 base of the junction unmatched. The CDR3 loop spans 15 amino acids. In germline, CDR1 is SGHDT, CDR2 YYEEEE. CDR3 nucleotides: TGTGCCAGCAGCTTGGGGACAGGGGGGAATGAAAAACTGTTTTTT. Translating it yields CASSLGTGGNEKLFF.

This chain connects TRBV27 to TRBJ1-1; 10 bases align to TRBD1. The germline gives CDR1 MNHEY, CDR2 SMNVEV (reference sequence). Germline trimming cut 2 bases from V and 11 bases from J; bases unmatched to any gene: 8. The CDR3 is 14 residues long. As DNA, the CDR3 is TGTGCCAGCAGTTTAAGAGGGACAGGGGCTCCTGCTTTCTTT. It is translated as CASSLRGTGAPAFF.

The CDR3 loop is CASRSNPSGGQETQYF. Written as DNA, the CDR3 is TGCGCCAGCAGGTCCAACCCCAGCGGGGGCCAAGAGACCCAGTACTTC. The genes are TRBV4-1 and TRBJ2-5; 8 nucleotides line up with TRBD2. Germline trimming cut 6 bases from V and 1 base from J; bases unmatched to any gene: 10. CDR3 size: 16 residues. CDR1 and CDR2 from the germline V gene are MGHRA and YSYEKL.

The rearrangement links TRBV28 to TRBJ1-2; 7 bases are a match to TRBD1. Looked up from germline, CDR1 is MDHEN and CDR2 is SYDVKM. V was pared by 7 bases and J by 2 bases, with 13 bases of the junction left unmatched. The CDR3 loop spans 16 amino acids. The CDR3 sequence: CASTTSGQERNYGYTF. The CDR3 nucleotides are TGTGCCAGCACCACCTCCGGACAGGAGCGAAACTATGGCTACACCTTC.